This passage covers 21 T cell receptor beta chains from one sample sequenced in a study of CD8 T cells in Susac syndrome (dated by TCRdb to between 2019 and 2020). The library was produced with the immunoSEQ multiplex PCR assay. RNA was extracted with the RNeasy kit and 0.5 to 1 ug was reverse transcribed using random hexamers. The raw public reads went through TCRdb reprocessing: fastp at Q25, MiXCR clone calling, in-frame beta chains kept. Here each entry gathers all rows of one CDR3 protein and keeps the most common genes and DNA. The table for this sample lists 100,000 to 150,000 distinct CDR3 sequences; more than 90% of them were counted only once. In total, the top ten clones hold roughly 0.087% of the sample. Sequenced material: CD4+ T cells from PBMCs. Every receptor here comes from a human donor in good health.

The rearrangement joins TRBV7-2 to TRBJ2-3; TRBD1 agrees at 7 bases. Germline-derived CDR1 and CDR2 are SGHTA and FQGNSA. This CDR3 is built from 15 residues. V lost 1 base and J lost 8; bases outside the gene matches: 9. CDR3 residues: CASSLGVRGRGTQYF. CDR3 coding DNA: TGTGCCAGCAGCTTAGGGGTGAGGGGGCGAGGTACGCAGTATTTT.

CDR3: CASSLSGPANYGYTF. CDR3 nucleotides: TGCGCCAGCAGCTTGAGCGGACCGGCTAACTATGGCTACACCTTC. V gene TRBV5-1 combines with J gene TRBJ1-2; D is undetermined. Per the germline V gene, CDR1 is SGHRS and CDR2 is YFSETQ. This CDR3 comprises 15 residues. V was trimmed by 1 base and J by 0 bases, leaving 10 bases between them.

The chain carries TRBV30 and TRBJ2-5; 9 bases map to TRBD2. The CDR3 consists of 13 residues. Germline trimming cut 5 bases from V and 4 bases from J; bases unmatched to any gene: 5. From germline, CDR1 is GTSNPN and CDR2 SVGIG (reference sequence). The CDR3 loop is CAWGTSLGETQYF. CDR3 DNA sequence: TGTGCCTGGGGGACTAGCCTCGGAGAGACCCAGTACTTC.

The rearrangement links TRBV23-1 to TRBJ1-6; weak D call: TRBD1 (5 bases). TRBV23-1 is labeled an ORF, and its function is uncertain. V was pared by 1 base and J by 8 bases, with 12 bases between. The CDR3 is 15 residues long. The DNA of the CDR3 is TGCGCCAGCAGTCAATTTCGGGGGTTGGATTCACCCCTCCACTTT. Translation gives CASSQFRGLDSPLHF.

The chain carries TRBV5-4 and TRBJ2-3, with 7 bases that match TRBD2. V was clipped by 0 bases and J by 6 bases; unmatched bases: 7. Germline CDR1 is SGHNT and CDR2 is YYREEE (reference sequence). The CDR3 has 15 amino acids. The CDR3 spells CASSLVRQGGDTQYF. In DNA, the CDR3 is TGTGCCAGCAGCTTGGTCCGTCAGGGAGGGGATACGCAGTATTTT.

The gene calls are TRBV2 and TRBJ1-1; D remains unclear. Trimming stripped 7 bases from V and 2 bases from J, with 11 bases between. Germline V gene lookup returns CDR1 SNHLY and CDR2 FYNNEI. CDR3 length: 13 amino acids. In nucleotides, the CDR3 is TGTGCCAGCACTAAGGACGGAAACACTGAAGCTTTCTTT. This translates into CASTKDGNTEAFF. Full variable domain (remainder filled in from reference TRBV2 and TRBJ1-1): EPEVTQTPSHQVTQMGQEVILRCVPISNHLYFYWYRQILGQKVEFLVSFYNNEISEKSEIFDDQFSVERPDGSNFTLKIRSTKLEDSAMYFCASTKDGNTEAFFGQGTRLTVV.

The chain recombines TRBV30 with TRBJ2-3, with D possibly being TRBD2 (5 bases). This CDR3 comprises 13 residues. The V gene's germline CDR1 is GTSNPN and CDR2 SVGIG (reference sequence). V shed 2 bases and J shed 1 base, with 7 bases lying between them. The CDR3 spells CAWSPGGTDTQYF. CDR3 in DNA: TGTGCCTGGAGTCCCGGGGGCACAGATACGCAGTATTTT.

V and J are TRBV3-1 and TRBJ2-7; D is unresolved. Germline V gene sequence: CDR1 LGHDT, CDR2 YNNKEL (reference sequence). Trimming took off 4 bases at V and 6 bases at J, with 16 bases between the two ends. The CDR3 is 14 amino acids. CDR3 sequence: CASSLLGEAGEQYF. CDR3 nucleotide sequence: TGTGCCAGCAGCCTCCTTGGGGAAGCCGGCGAGCAGTACTTC.

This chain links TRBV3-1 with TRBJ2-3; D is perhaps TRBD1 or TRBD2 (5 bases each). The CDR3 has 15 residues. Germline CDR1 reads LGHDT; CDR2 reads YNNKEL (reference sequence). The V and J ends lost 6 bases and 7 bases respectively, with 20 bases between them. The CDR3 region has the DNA TGTGCCAGCAGTCGTCCGGGACGGGCAGTATATACGCAGTATTTT. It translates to CASSRPGRAVYTQYF.

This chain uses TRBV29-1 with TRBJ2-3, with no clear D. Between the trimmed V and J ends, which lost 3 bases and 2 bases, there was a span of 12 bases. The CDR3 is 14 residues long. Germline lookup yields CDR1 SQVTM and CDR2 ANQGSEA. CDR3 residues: CSVEGGVPTDTQYF. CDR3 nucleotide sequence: TGCAGCGTTGAGGGTGGAGTCCCCACAGATACGCAGTATTTT.

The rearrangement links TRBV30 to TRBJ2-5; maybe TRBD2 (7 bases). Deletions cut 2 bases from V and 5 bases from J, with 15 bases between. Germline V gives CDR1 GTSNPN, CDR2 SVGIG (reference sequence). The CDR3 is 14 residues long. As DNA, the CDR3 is TGTGCCTGGAGTCCCCCGGGGGGCTGGGAGACCCAGTACTTC. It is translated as CAWSPPGGWETQYF.

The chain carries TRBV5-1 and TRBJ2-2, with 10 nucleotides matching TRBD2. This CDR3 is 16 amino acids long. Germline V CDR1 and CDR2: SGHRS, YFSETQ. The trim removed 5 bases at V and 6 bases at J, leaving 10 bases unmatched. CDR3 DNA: TGCGCCAGCAGACAGTCTAGCGGGAGTCTGCCCGGGGAGCTGTTTTTT. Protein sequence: CASRQSSGSLPGELFF.

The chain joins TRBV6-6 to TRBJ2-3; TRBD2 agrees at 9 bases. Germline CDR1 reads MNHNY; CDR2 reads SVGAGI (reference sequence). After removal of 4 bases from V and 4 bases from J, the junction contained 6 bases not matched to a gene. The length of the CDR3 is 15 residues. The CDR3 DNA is TGTGCCAGCAGTTCCCATAGCGGGAGCCCAGATACGCAGTATTTT. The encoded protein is CASSSHSGSPDTQYF.

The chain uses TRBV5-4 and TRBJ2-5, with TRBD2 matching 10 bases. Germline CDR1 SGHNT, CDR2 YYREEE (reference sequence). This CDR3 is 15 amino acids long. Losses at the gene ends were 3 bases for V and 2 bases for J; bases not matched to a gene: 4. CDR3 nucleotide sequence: TGTGCCAGCAGCTCCACTAGCGGGAATCAAGAGACCCAGTACTTC. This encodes CASSSTSGNQETQYF.

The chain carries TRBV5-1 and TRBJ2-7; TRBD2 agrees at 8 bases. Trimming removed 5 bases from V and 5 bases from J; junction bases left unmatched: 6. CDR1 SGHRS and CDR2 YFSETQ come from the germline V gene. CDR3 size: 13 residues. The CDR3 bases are TGCGCCAGCAGGAATAGCGGGACCCACGAGCAGTACTTC. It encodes CASRNSGTHEQYF.

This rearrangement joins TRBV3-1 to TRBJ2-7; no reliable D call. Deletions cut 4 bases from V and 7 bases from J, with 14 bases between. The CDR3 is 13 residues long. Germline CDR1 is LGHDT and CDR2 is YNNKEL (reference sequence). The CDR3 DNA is TGTGCCAGCAGCCCGGGCCTTACCCGTGAGCAGTACTTC. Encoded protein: CASSPGLTREQYF.

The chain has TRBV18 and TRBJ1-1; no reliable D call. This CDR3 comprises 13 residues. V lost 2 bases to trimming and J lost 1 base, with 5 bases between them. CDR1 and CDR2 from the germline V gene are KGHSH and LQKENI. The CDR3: CASSPGKNTEAFF. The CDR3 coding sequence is TGTGCCAGCTCACCAGGCAAGAACACTGAAGCTTTCTTT.

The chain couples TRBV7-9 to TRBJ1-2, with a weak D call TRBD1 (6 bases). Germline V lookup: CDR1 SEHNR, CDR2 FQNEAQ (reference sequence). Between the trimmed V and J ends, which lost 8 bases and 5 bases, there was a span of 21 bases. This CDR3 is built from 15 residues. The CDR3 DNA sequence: TGTGCCAGCTACATCGAGGACAGCCCTCTTTATGGCTACACCTTC. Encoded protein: CASYIEDSPLYGYTF.

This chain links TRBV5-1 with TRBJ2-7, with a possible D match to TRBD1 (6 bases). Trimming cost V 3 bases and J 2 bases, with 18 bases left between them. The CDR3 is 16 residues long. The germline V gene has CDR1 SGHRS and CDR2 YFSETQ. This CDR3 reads CASSSAFRDTTYEQYF. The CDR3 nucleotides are TGCGCCAGCAGCTCAGCATTTCGGGACACGACCTACGAGCAGTACTTC.

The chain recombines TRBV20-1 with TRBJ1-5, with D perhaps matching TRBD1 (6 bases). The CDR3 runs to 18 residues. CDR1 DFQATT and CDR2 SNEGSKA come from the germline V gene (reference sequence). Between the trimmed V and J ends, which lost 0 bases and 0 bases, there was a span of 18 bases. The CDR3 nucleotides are TGCAGTGCTAGAGACGAACAGGGCACGGTACCTAGCAATCAGCCCCAGCATTTT. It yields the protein CSARDEQGTVPSNQPQHF.

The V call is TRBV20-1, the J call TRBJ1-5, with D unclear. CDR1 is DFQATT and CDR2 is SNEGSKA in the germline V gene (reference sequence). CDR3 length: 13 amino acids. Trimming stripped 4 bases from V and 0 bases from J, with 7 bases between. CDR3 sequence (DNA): TGCAGTGCTATCCCGGTTAGCAATCAGCCCCAGCATTTT. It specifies CSAIPVSNQPQHF.